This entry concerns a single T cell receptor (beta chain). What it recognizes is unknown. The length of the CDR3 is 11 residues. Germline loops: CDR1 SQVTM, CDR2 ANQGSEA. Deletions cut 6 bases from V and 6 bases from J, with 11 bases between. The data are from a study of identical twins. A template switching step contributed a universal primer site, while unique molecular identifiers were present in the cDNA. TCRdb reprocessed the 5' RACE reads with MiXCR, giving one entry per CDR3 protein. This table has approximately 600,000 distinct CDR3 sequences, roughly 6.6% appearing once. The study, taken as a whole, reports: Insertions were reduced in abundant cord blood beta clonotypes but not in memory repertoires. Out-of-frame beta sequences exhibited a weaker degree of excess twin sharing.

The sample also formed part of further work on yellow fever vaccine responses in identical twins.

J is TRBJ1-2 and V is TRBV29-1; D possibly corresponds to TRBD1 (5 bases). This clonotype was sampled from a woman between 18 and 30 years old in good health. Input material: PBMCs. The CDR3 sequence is CSVLLGDGYTF. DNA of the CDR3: TGCAGCGTCCTTTTGGGGGATGGCTACACCTTC.